This TCR beta chain was identified in a study of T cell repertoires in cytomegalovirus infection. There are many counts of this clonotype. The CDR3 is made up of 12 amino acids. V was trimmed by 2 bases and J by 2 bases, leaving 2 bases between them. From germline, CDR1 is SGHVS and CDR2 FQNEAQ. MiXCR, run by TCRdb on the reads, gives a single entry per CDR3 protein. Of about 490,000 distinct CDR3 sequences in the sample, about 15% were seen once. V usage is TRBV7-8 and J usage is TRBJ2-3; no reliable D call. Sequenced sample: CD8+ T cells from PBMCs. The clonotype originates from a human donor in good health (CMV status not recorded). Some clones in this sample may be carry-over from other donors' samples. Here the CDR3 reads CASSLITDTQYF. The CDR3 DNA sequence: TGTGCCAGCAGCTTAATCACAGATACGCAGTATTTT.